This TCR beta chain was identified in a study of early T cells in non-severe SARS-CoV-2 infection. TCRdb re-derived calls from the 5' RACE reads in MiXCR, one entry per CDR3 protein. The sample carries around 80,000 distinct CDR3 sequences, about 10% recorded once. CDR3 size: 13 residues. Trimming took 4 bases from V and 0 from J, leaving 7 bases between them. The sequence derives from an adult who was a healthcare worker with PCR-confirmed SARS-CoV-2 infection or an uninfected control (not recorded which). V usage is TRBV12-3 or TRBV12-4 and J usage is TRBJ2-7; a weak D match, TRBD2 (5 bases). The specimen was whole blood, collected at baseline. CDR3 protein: CASSWTHSYEQYF. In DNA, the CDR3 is TGTGCCAGCAGTTGGACTCACTCCTACGAGCAGTACTTC.